This is a list of T cell receptor beta chains from one sample in a study of radiation and T cells in renal cell carcinoma. Assay used: immunoSEQ multiplex PCR; TCRdb lists only in-frame clones, some missing. The sample includes 87,000 or so clones, around nine tenths seen only once; the top ten take over 6%. The sample in question was blood, obtained from a patient whose treatment included radiotherapy and nephrectomy. The receptor set was obtained from a man in his forties or fifties with renal cell carcinoma. Both conserved end residues are part of each CDR3. Fields, in order: D gene, V gene, clone size, J gene, CDR3 DNA, CDR3 protein. The D gene is left open where the match is weak. Not every row has a clone size; where given, it reads once, few, many or a size class.

TRBD1	TRBV27	.	TRBJ1-1	TGTGCCAGCAGTTTAGACAGGGGTACGGTCACTGAAGCTTTCTTT	CASSLDRGTVTEAFF
TRBD2	TRBV13	.	TRBJ2-7	TGTGCCAGCAGCTTGACCGGGACTAGCCTCTACGAGCAGTACTTC	CASSLTGTSLYEQYF
.	TRBV7-6	.	TRBJ2-5	TGTGCCAGCAGCTTAGGGCAGGTCCAAGAGACCCAGTACTTC	CASSLGQVQETQYF
.	TRBV21-1	.	TRBJ2-6	TGTGCCAGCAGCAAAAATAGGGGCAACCATTCTGGGGCCAACGTCCTGACTTTC	CASSKNRGNHSGANVLTF
.	TRBV6-5	.	TRBJ2-7	TGTGCCAGCCACATGAGGCGGGGATCGAGCGAGCAGTACTTC	CASHMRRGSSEQYF
TRBD1	TRBV28	.	TRBJ2-7	TGTGCCAGCGAAAATACCGGGACAGCCTACGAGCAGTACTTC	CASENTGTAYEQYF
TRBD1	TRBV5-5	.	TRBJ1-1	TGTGCCAGCAGTCGTGACAGGGGGCGGATGAACACTGAAGCTTTCTTT	CASSRDRGRMNTEAFF
.	TRBV18	.	TRBJ1-1	TGTGCCAGCTCACCACAGGGTCAGGGCACTGAAGCTTTCTTT	CASSPQGQGTEAFF
.	TRBV9	.	TRBJ1-3	TGTGCCAGCACCCCACTCCCCTCTGGAAACACCATATATTTT	CASTPLPSGNTIYF
.	TRBV29-1	.	TRBJ2-3	TGCAGCGTCCTCCCAAAGGGGACGGTCGTTGATACGCAGTATTTT	CSVLPKGTVVDTQYF
TRBD1	TRBV6-5	.	TRBJ2-7	TGTGCCAGCAGTCGGGCAGGGGGCGTGCAGTACTTC	CASSRAGGVQYF
.	TRBV6-5	.	TRBJ1-1	TGTGCCAGCAGTTACTTTCGGACGGGCGACACTGAAGCTTTCTTT	CASSYFRTGDTEAFF
TRBD1	TRBV9	.	TRBJ1-1	TGTGCCAGCAGCAATACAGGGGGAACTGAAGCTTTCTTT	CASSNTGGTEAFF
.	TRBV19	.	TRBJ2-7	TGTGCCAGTATGACCACCGCACCGGACGGAACCAGCTCCTACGAGCAGTACTTC	CASMTTAPDGTSSYEQYF
.	TRBV30	.	TRBJ2-3	TGTGCCTGGAGTGACGGTTTTGAATCGGATACGCAGTATTTT	CAWSDGFESDTQYF
.	TRBV9	.	TRBJ1-5	TGTGCCAGCAGCGTACGGGGGCTATTAAATCAGCCCCAGCATTTT	CASSVRGLLNQPQHF
.	TRBV30	.	TRBJ1-5	TGTGCCTGGAGTCTCCGGACATTCCGAGACAATCAGCCCCAGCATTTT	CAWSLRTFRDNQPQHF
.	TRBV6-1	.	TRBJ2-1	TGTGCCAGCAGTGTGAGGGACTCGGTCCTTAACGGGCGGTTCTTC	CASSVRDSVLNGRFF
TRBD2	TRBV7-9	.	TRBJ2-1	TGTGCCAGCAGCCTTAGCGGGGCCCTCTACAATGAGCAGTTCTTC	CASSLSGALYNEQFF
.	TRBV27	few	TRBJ2-3	TGTGCCAGCAGTCACTTCCCTAGGTTAACTTCGACAGATACGCAGTATTTT	CASSHFPRLTSTDTQYF
TRBD1	TRBV7-9	.	TRBJ1-6	TGTGCCAGCAGCGTATTTACAGGGGCTAATTCACCCCTCCACTTT	CASSVFTGANSPLHF
.	TRBV20-1	.	TRBJ2-4	TGCAGTGCGGCGGGCCAAGACATTCAGTACTTC	CSAAGQDIQYF
.	TRBV28	.	TRBJ1-5	TGTGCCAGCTGGGTGGGTTGGGGCAATCAGCCCCAGCATTTT	CASWVGWGNQPQHF
.	TRBV28	once	TRBJ1-2	TGTGCCAGCAGCCCCGGACAGACCCTCCCTAACTATGGCTACACCTTC	CASSPGQTLPNYGYTF
.	TRBV30	.	TRBJ2-2	TGTGCCTGGAGTGTACGCATCATTGGGACTTTGACTACCGGGGAGCTGTTTTTT	CAWSVRIIGTLTTGELFF
TRBD2	TRBV7-2	.	TRBJ2-5	TGTGCCAGCAGCAGACAAGGGACTAGCGGGGAGACCCAGTACTTC	CASSRQGTSGETQYF
.	TRBV14	.	TRBJ1-2	TGTGCCAGCAGCCAAGGACCCTATGGCTACACCTTC	CASSQGPYGYTF
.	TRBV9	.	TRBJ2-3	TGTGCCAGCAGCGTAGGGACAGTTAGCACAGATACGCAGTATTTT	CASSVGTVSTDTQYF
.	TRBV4-2	.	TRBJ2-3	TGTGCCAGCAGCCAAGATGGCCAGGCCCTTAGCACAGATACGCAGTATTTT	CASSQDGQALSTDTQYF
.	TRBV6-5	.	TRBJ1-2	TGTGCCAGCAGTTACGCGACAAACAACTATGGCTACACCTTC	CASSYATNNYGYTF
TRBD1	TRBV7-3	few	TRBJ1-1	TGTGCCAGCAGCTTAACGGGACAGGGGCCGAACACTGAAGCTTTCTTT	CASSLTGQGPNTEAFF
TRBD2	TRBV5-1	.	TRBJ2-5	TGCGCCAGCAGCTTGCTAGCGGGGGGGCGAGAGACCCAGTACTTC	CASSLLAGGRETQYF
TRBD2	TRBV9	.	TRBJ2-5	TGTGCCAGCAGCGTAGCTTCGGCGGGAGAAGAGACCCAGTACTTC	CASSVASAGEETQYF
.	TRBV11-3	.	TRBJ2-5	TGTGCCAGCAGCCTTAAGTGGCAGGACGGCCAAGAGACCCAGTACTTC	CASSLKWQDGQETQYF
TRBD2	TRBV7-2	.	TRBJ2-1	TGTGCCAGCAGCTCAGGACTAGCGGGGGGGAATTACAATGAGCAGTTCTTC	CASSSGLAGGNYNEQFF
.	TRBV20-1	.	TRBJ1-2	TGCAGAGTAGGAGGCTATGGCTACACCTTC	CRVGGYGYTF
.	TRBV6-5	.	TRBJ2-3	TGTGCCAGCAGTTACGGGACACGTCTCGGAGAGACGCAGTATTTT	CASSYGTRLGETQYF
TRBD2	TRBV10-3	.	TRBJ2-1	TGTGCCATCAGCAGCGGGAGTTACAATGAGCAGTTCTTC	CAISSGSYNEQFF
.	TRBV5-4	.	TRBJ2-3	TGTGCCAGCAGTCAAGACGCGGATACGCAGTATTTT	CASSQDADTQYF
TRBD1	TRBV19	.	TRBJ1-1	TGTGCCAGTTCAGGGGGGTCGGCTGAAGCTTTCTTT	CASSGGSAEAFF
.	TRBV5-1	.	TRBJ2-1	TGCGCCAGCAGGGAACAGGGATTCAGGAATGAGCAGTTCTTC	CASREQGFRNEQFF
TRBD2	TRBV5-5	once	TRBJ2-5	TGTGCCAGCAGCGCCTTAGCGGGAGTGGGGGAGACCCAGTACTTC	CASSALAGVGETQYF